The rows below give T cell receptor beta chains drawn from one sample of a study of identical twins. TCRdb fed the 5' RACE reads into MiXCR, producing one record per CDR3 protein. The data contain approximately 490,000 distinct CDR3 sequences, approximately 20% of them singletons. This same sample was also part of a study on yellow fever vaccine responses in identical twins.

The sequencing input was CD4+ T cells sorted from blood. The receptors derive from a young woman in good health. CDR3s include the opening cysteine and the closing phenylalanine or tryptophan. The D gene is left open where the match is weak. Clone size is not always given. Where it is, it says once, few, many or a class for expanded clones.

j_gene	d_gene	v_gene	abundance	CDR3aa	CDR3nt
TRBJ2-5	TRBD1	TRBV5-1	-	CASSSVRGETQYF	TGCGCCAGCAGCTCGGTCAGGGGGGAGACCCAGTACTTC
TRBJ2-7	-	TRBV7-8	few	CASSLGRTAYEQYF	TGTGCCAGCAGCTTAGGGCGGACGGCCTACGAGCAGTACTTC
TRBJ2-3	-	TRBV11-2	few	CASSSLAGGGRTDTQYF	TGTGCCAGCAGCTCCCTTGCTGGGGGGGGGCGCACAGATACGCAGTATTTT
TRBJ1-2	TRBD1	TRBV19	-	CASSMGQGYGYTF	TGTGCCAGTAGTATGGGACAGGGGTATGGCTACACCTTC
TRBJ2-1	-	TRBV7-9	-	CASSLPQGISSYNEQFF	TGTGCCAGCAGCTTACCACAGGGAATCAGCTCCTACAATGAGCAGTTCTTC
TRBJ2-6	TRBD1	TRBV28	-	CASKPGQVSGANVLTF	TGTGCCAGTAAGCCGGGACAGGTCTCTGGGGCCAACGTCCTGACTTTC
TRBJ1-3	TRBD1	TRBV20-1	-	CSAIKGAGGNTIYF	TGCAGTGCTATAAAGGGGGCTGGTGGAAACACCATATATTTT
TRBJ2-7	TRBD1	TRBV3-1	-	CASSQAPGGNYEQYF	TGTGCCAGCAGCCAAGCCCCAGGGGGCAACTACGAGCAGTACTTC
TRBJ1-5	-	TRBV6-1	few	CASSQGREQPQHF	TGTGCCAGCAGCCAGGGAAGGGAACAGCCCCAGCATTTT
TRBJ2-3	-	TRBV6-1	-	CASSDVRAVDTQYF	TGTGCCAGCAGTGATGTAAGGGCTGTAGATACGCAGTATTTT
TRBJ2-1	-	TRBV11-2	-	CASSFEGLGQWGSDEQFF	TGTGCCAGCAGCTTCGAGGGGCTGGGACAATGGGGGAGCGATGAGCAGTTCTTC
TRBJ2-1	-	TRBV28	few	CASLSGGIGEQFF	TGTGCCAGCCTGTCAGGGGGGATTGGGGAGCAGTTCTTC
TRBJ2-3	-	TRBV12-3/TRBV12-4	few	CASSLTNRVEQYF	TGTGCCAGCAGTTTAACTAACAGGGTCGAACAGTATTTT
TRBJ2-7	-	TRBV10-3	few	CAISANYKQYF	TGTGCCATCAGTGCTAACTATAAGCAGTACTTC
TRBJ2-1	TRBD1	TRBV7-9	many	CASSQRTGGSYNEQFF	TGTGCCAGCAGCCAACGGACAGGTGGCTCCTACAATGAGCAGTTCTTC
TRBJ1-2	-	TRBV25-1	few	CASSEPGAKASYGYTF	TGTGCCAGCAGTGAACCAGGGGCGAAGGCCAGCTATGGCTACACCTTC
TRBJ1-5	-	TRBV15	few	CATSRDQSNQPQHF	TGTGCCACCAGCAGAGATCAGAGCAATCAGCCCCAGCATTTT